The T cell receptor beta chain under discussion was sequenced for a study of OX40 agonist ivuxolimab in advanced cancers. Study-level information: Partial response was recorded in three patients: one hepatocellular carcinoma and two cutaneous melanoma cases. Whole-study findings and limits: At 0.1 to 3.0 mg/kg, clonal expansion of CD4+ and CD8+ blood T cells had occurred by week 6.

Sequenced by immunoSEQ multiplex PCR; TCRdb stores in-frame clones only, minus some. The sample includes 18,000 or so clones, 85% to 90% seen only once; the top ten take roughly a third. The length of the CDR3 is 12 residues. V was pared by 5 bases and J by 5 bases, with 10 bases between. Germline V CDR1 and CDR2: MGHRA, YSYEKL. Comment on this clone: Its antigen is not identified.

Here the sequenced sample was CD4+ or CD8+ T cells sorted from blood, taken in a trial of the OX40 agonist ivuxolimab. This sequence joins TRBV4-1 and TRBJ2-7, with D perhaps given as TRBD1 or TRBD2 (6 bases each). This receptor was obtained from an adult with an advanced solid tumor such as melanoma, head and neck, liver or kidney cancer. The CDR3 DNA follows: TGCGCCAGCAGCGAAGGGGGGCACGAGCAGTACTTC. Translated: CASSEGGHEQYF.